This entry describes one T cell receptor (beta chain). This receptor's antigen is unknown. No much larger clone exists at a distance of one base, and base qualities are not known. The data originate from a study of cytomegalovirus exposure and HLA in healthy donors (dated by TCRdb to 2017 to 2019). As for the study more broadly: An earlier analysis of more than 550 of the donors reported about 260 Gb of sequence data and 95 million to 140 million unique TCR beta sequences obtained from about 180 million T cells. An early release covering roughly 640 HLA-typed donors comprised approximately 300 gigabases of sequencing data and approximately 85 million unique TCR sequences. The number of donors typed differed by locus, with about 629-630 for A, B, C, DRB1 and DQB1, more than 500 for DQA1, over 600 for DPA1, and about 450 for DPB1. A few DR-DQ haplotypes were treated as single units for association and clustering because of strong linkage in the cohort. A later genetic analysis used genome-wide SNP genotypes for about three fifths of the roughly 700 donors, treating that subset as a discovery cohort. Rather than drawing on any new phenotypic data, the later analysis identified candidate immune exposures from TCR beta sequences and the way those sequences occurred across donors. Using immunosequencing, the study profiled T cell repertoires from around 680 subjects and related those repertoires to cytomegalovirus serostatus. HLA typing covered class I and class II loci at four-digit resolution. Alongside the repertoire data, information on donor age, sex, ethnicity and CMV serostatus was compiled. Every repertoire in the discovery cohort had been generated on one and the same sequencing platform. In a later analysis, previously published TCR beta repertoires from 550 to 700 donors were re-analyzed and high-resolution HLA genotyping was added so that TCR occurrence patterns could be studied. Among the roughly 400 genotyped donors, about 83% belonged to the genetic ancestry cluster associated with self-reported Caucasian donors. In addition to the first cohort of hundreds of subjects, a separate validation cohort of 130 or so different subjects was used. The study aimed to test whether signatures of past pathogen exposure could be identified by cataloging public T cell receptors. To decide whether each TCR beta V gene segment behaved as functional or pseudogenic, an earlier analysis of some 600 of the donors relied on high-throughput TCR beta sequencing. To predict cytomegalovirus infection status, the study brought together high-throughput TCR immunosequencing, statistical association of individual TCRs with disease status, and machine learning. Among 398 genotyped donors of the cohort, an average of about 240,000 unique TCR beta nucleotide sequences were sequenced per donor, about a sixth of them non-productive. Overall study results and their limits: According to a later genetic analysis, donors in an Asian-associated ancestry cluster had fewer N-insertions in productive TCRs than the approximately 630-donor mean. In the study, 150 to 200 TCR beta chains were listed as associated with cytomegalovirus. Most TCR sequences were observed very rarely across donors, whereas some public TCRs were present in many individuals. Sequencing depth was assumed to be roughly uniform across donors in the presence/absence analyses, though that assumption may not hold. In vitro tests confirmed that a few of the cytomegalovirus-associated TCR beta chains recognize cytomegalovirus antigens. The earlier analysis of approximately 540 of the donors excluded roughly 16 rarely observed V segments, including chromosome 9 orphons, because counts were too low. According to the authors, the approach could potentially be generalized to other disease states and immunological phenotypes. A cluster of highly shared sequence variants was judged likely to be a technical artifact of the sequencing pipeline. In a later analysis, the rate of TCR association differed among HLA loci, with DRB1 alleles having the most associated TCRs and HLA-C alleles having the fewest. The only immune exposure information available for the cohort was CMV serostatus. Because HLA typing was unavailable for some donors at each locus, only the typed subset was used in association tests. A further reported finding was that TCR beta sequences accurately predicted the HLA-A and HLA-B alleles for most subjects in the first cohort. In a later analysis, several top co-occurrence clusters were reported to appear linked to parvovirus B19, influenza, CMV and Epstein-Barr virus. When HLA alleles, especially DR and DQ, strongly co-occurred, TCR associations were difficult to assign to individual alleles. A later analysis found that HLA-associated TCR beta chains were more clonally expanded and had lower generation probabilities than equally common non-associated chains. This cohort had only TCR beta chains sequenced, and the lack of alpha or paired-chain data limited which features could be detected. Correlated functional status among segregating V segments might be attributable to linkage disequilibrium, but an unknown experimental factor could not be ruled out. In a later genetic analysis, a missense DCLRE1C variant was associated with V-gene and J-gene trimming of TCR beta chains, and the association was replicated in an independent cohort. Broadly in line with IMGT annotations, most TCR beta V segments showed up in productive rearrangements about 90% or about 30% of the time in an earlier analysis of 450 to 750 of the donors. In a later analysis, around 17,000 TCR beta sequences were associated with specific HLA alleles at a false discovery rate of 0.05. In both the original and validation cohorts, the classifier was reported to diagnose cytomegalovirus status with high specificity and sensitivity. Most CMV-associated TCR beta chains appeared to be HLA-restricted in a later analysis, and the HLA associations seemed to be driven largely by CMV exposure. Some IMGT-functional V segments, including TRBV6-2 and TRBV6-3, could not be told apart with the 87-base-pair reads, so those segments were excluded.

The cohort consisted of 600 or so healthy bone marrow donors. All cohort members were sampled while nominally healthy, although unrecorded immune exposures were likely present. The donor tested CMV seropositive and was one of the 289 seropositive cohort members. Each donor provided a peripheral blood sample, and peripheral blood mononuclear cells were used for TCR beta sequencing. Genomic DNA extraction from the blood cell samples was performed with the Qiagen DNeasy Blood Extraction Kit. The library was produced with the immunoSEQ multiplex PCR assay. For the multiplex PCR, a mixture combining 60 forward primers for TCR Vbeta segments and 13 reverse primers for TCR Jbeta segments was used. The CDR3 region of rearranged TCR beta genes was amplified from genomic DNA with a multiplex PCR assay. On the Illumina HiSeq System, the amplified TCR beta libraries were sequenced as 87-base-pair reads. The authors' analysis ran thus. A later analysis counted around 72 million unique TCR beta chains across the approximately 700 repertoires, and some 11 million of these chains were shared by at least two donors. A nearest-neighbor algorithm error-corrected the raw reads and collapsed the reads into unique sequences, merging closely related sequences to remove PCR and sequencing errors. To assign V, D and J gene segments, CDR3 sequences were aligned to IMGT reference sequences. For a sequence to be retained, a match of at least six nucleotides was required to both a V gene segment and a J gene segment. Rearrangements were called productive when the CDR3 lacked stop codons and stayed in frame with V and J; all others were non-productive. CDR3 was defined by IMGT convention, running from the second conserved V-encoded cysteine to the conserved J-encoded phenylalanine. The earlier analysis of fewer than 700 of the donors excluded sequences that lacked an unambiguous match to a single V gene segment. An earlier analysis of fewer than 750 of the donors called V segments functional above 56.7% productive rearrangements and segregating when the between-donor standard deviation exceeded 5%. A statistical classification framework was developed to diagnose cytomegalovirus status using the catalog of TCR beta chain sequences. In a later analysis, TCR nucleotide sequences were compared against IMGT/GENE-DB human TR gene sequences so that V and J genes could be assigned. A later analysis assigned CDR3 sequences and most-parsimonious VDJ recombination scenarios with the TCRdist pipeline. In a later analysis, each TCR beta chain was defined by its CDR3 amino acid sequence together with its V-gene family, and reads lacking a unique V-gene family were excluded. To address suspected cross-contamination and a sequencing artifact, a later analysis removed around 600 highly shared, low-generation-probability nucleotide sequences. In a later analysis, a clonal expansion index was calculated for each public chain from normalized within-repertoire ranks of inferred template counts. A later analysis computed generation probabilities with a VDJ recombination model fitted to out-of-frame rearrangements, and checked the results against IGoR. A later analysis scored TCR-TCR, TCR-HLA and TCR-CMV co-occurrence with hypergeometric tests, applying a repertoire-size bias correction to TCR pairs. False discovery rates were estimated in a later analysis by permuting HLA or CMV assignments 20 times. In a later analysis, co-occurring TCRs were grouped using DBSCAN, and TCRdist sequence similarity was added for clustering within HLA-allele-positive subsets. For co-occurrence clustering, repertoires with fewer than 30,000 or more than 120,000 public chains were excluded, along with roughly 5 repertoires with anomalous nucleotide sharing. What TCRdb holds here is the immuneACCESS table cut down to in-frame rearrangements. Part of the clones is not present; checked against another copy, under half of the missing clones reflect an unresolved V gene, and the others are unexplained. Clone size and V and J calls were adopted from that table, with D and trimming inferred from the DNA. The table for this sample lists around 85,000 clones; roughly 80% of them were counted only once. The ten largest clones add up to about 34% of the sample.

From the cysteine up to the phenylalanine, the CDR3 has a length of 15 residues. The retained sequence is limited to the CDR3, 45 bases, with the frame set at the first base. Trimming at the junction amounts to 1 base on V and 5 bases on J, and the germline ends lie 13 bases apart. For CDR1 and CDR2, the germline V gene lists LGHNA and YSLEER. The clonotype was recovered from a man aged 50 to 59 in good health and CMV-seropositive. Sequenced material: PBMCs. The receptor chain draws on TRBV4-3 and TRBJ2-3, and the D gene may be TRBD2, 5 bases matching. The bases read TGCGCCAGCAGCCAAGCCCACGGAGGTATAGATACGCAGTATTTT. This translates into CASSQAHGGIDTQYF.